This TCR beta chain was profiled in a study of blood T cells in healthy people across ages. Sample-barcoded 5' priming and a J-beta primer mix drove a second PCR of about 6 to 12 cycles. TCRdb used MiXCR to reprocess the 5' RACE reads, holding one entry per CDR3 protein. The table lists 550,000 to 750,000 distinct CDR3 sequences, 21% of them singletons, with more than 3% in the top ten. Peripheral blood, about 10 milliliters per donor, was collected. Extractions gave at least 6 micrograms of total RNA per sample. Whole-study results and caveats: Getting older went along with TCR beta diversity per million T cells dropping roughly linearly.

The CDR3 is made up of 15 amino acids. Germline V gene lookup returns CDR1 DFQATT and CDR2 SNEGSKA (reference sequence). The V and J ends lost 3 bases and 1 base respectively, with 15 bases between them. Details on this clonotype: The antigen is unknown.

The sequenced sample consisted of blood. The source of this sequence is a man in his 70s in good health. The chain carries TRBV20-1 and TRBJ2-5, with D possibly matching TRBD1 (5 bases). Written as DNA, the CDR3 is TGCAGTGCTAGGTTTCCCAGGGTTTCCCAAGAGACCCAGTACTTC. It specifies CSARFPRVSQETQYF.